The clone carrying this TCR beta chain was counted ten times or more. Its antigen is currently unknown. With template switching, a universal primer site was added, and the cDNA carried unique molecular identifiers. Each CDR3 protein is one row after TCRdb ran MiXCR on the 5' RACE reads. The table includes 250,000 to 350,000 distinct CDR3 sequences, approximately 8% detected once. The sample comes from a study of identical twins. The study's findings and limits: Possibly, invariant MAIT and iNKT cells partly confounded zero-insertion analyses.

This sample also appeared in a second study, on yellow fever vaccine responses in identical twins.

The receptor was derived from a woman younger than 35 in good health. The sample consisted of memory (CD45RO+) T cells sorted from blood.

CDR3 coding DNA: TGTGCCAGCAGCTGGGGGCCTAGCGGGGGATTCTACAATGAGCAGTTCTTC. It codes for CASSWGPSGGFYNEQFF. J is TRBJ2-1 and V is TRBV5-6; TRBD2 matches 10 bases. CDR1 is SGHDT, CDR2 YYEEEE, per germline. The junction had 9 bases not matched to a gene; V was cut back by 3 bases and J by 3 bases. This CDR3 spans 17 amino acids.